These 28 T cell receptor beta chains came from one sample sequenced in a study of vaccination effects on CD4 cells after COVID-19. For these TCRs, the target antigens are not known. The culture ran for less than 12 days, and then CD4+ T cells were isolated. The vaccine given was either BNT162b2 or mRNA-1273, in two doses. Libraries were prepared by immunoSEQ multiplex PCR; TCRdb keeps only in-frame clonotypes and omits some of them. The sample lists 35,000 to 55,000 clones, approximately 72% occurring once. The sequencing here drew on CD4+ T cells from PBMCs cultured without peptide, taken after COVID-19 vaccination. The receptors were gathered from a human donor who received a COVID-19 vaccine.

This clone appeared once. The chain links TRBV18 to TRBJ2-1; 10 bases fit TRBD2. The CDR3 sequence is 16 residues long. V was clipped by 0 bases and J by 10 bases; unmatched bases: 9. Per germline, CDR1 KGHSH and CDR2 LQKENI. The CDR3, as DNA: TGTGCCAGCTCACCACCAATAGCGGGAGGCGGTCGCGAGCAGTTCTTC. Translating it yields CASSPPIAGGGREQFF.

This clone appeared a single time. V is TRBV5-5 and J is TRBJ2-2; TRBD2 matches at 10 bases. V lost 4 bases to trimming and J lost 2 bases; unmatched junction nucleotides: 8. The germline CDR1 and CDR2 sequences are SGHKS and YYEKEE (reference sequence). The CDR3 sequence is 17 residues long. CDR3 sequence reads: CASSGYSGRTNTGELFF. The DNA of the CDR3 is TGTGCCAGCAGCGGATATAGCGGGAGGACTAACACCGGGGAGCTGTTTTTT.

This clone was counted only a few times. The DNA for the CDR3 is TGTGCCAGCAGCTCCCAGGGGAACACTGAAGCTTTCTTT. Encoded protein: CASSSQGNTEAFF. The chain employs TRBV3-1 (or the pseudogene TRBV3-2) and TRBJ1-1, with D maybe TRBD1 (5 bases). Per the germline V gene, CDR1 is LGHDT and CDR2 is YNNKEL (reference sequence). The CDR3 spans 13 residues. The V and J ends lost 5 bases and 1 base respectively, with 8 bases between them.

The chain carries TRBV27 and TRBJ2-4; D might be TRBD2 (6 bases). V was clipped by 0 bases and J by 6 bases, with 9 bases between them. The CDR3 length is 14 residues. Germline V gives CDR1 MNHEY, CDR2 SMNVEV (reference sequence). CDR3 protein: CASSLSGGVNIQYF. The CDR3 DNA reads as TGTGCCAGCAGTTTATCGGGAGGAGTAAACATTCAGTACTTC.

The chain carries TRBV5-5 and TRBJ1-2; 11 bases line up with TRBD1. CDR1 and CDR2 from the germline V gene are SGHKS and YYEKEE (reference sequence). The CDR3 covers 14 residues. Trimming cost V 0 bases and J 11 bases; bases outside gene matches: 6. The CDR3 is CASSLEGQGARYTF. The DNA of the CDR3 is TGTGCCAGCAGCTTGGAAGGACAGGGGGCGCGGTACACCTTC.

The V and J genes are TRBV15 and TRBJ1-5; D gene uncertain. CDR3 length equals 13 residues. The ends were cut back, 0 bases at V and 5 bases at J, with 5 bases in the middle. Germline CDR1 LNHNV, CDR2 YYDKDF (reference sequence). CDR3: CATSRDADQPQHF. The CDR3 DNA reads as TGTGCCACCAGCAGAGATGCGGATCAGCCCCAGCATTTT. The whole variable domain, remainder taken from reference TRBV15 and TRBJ1-5, is DAMVIQNPRYQVTQFGKPVTLSCSQTLNHNVMYWYQQKSSQAPKLLFHYYDKDFNNEADTPDNFQSRRPNTSFCFLDIRSPGLGDTAMYLCATSRDADQPQHFGDGTRLSIL.

The J gene is TRBJ1-2, the V gene TRBV27; D unclear. V dropped 3 bases and J dropped 0 bases, with 11 bases sitting between them. The CDR3 has 15 residues. The germline gives CDR1 MNHEY, CDR2 SMNVEV (reference sequence). CDR3 sequence: CASSFEGQANYGYTF. CDR3 nucleotide sequence: TGTGCCAGCAGTTTCGAGGGCCAGGCTAACTATGGCTACACCTTC.

The rearrangement joins TRBV19 to TRBJ2-7; D is possibly TRBD2 (6 bases). Germline V CDR1 and CDR2: LNHDA, SQIVND (reference sequence). The ends were cut back, 2 bases at V and 7 bases at J, with 18 bases in the middle. CDR3 length: 15 residues. The CDR3 nucleotides are TGTGCCAGTAGTATAAGTGACACCGGGAGAGGAGAGCAGTACTTC. Protein product: CASSISDTGRGEQYF.

This chain connects TRBV5-1 to TRBJ2-6; no firm D call. The V gene's germline CDR1 is SGHRS and CDR2 YFSETQ. The CDR3 sequence is 15 residues long. Trimming cost V 6 bases and J 0 bases, with 10 bases left between them. CDR3 residues: CASTLYNSGANVLTF. CDR3 nucleotide sequence: TGCGCCAGCACCCTTTACAACTCTGGGGCCAACGTCCTGACTTTC.

The chain uses TRBV5-1 and TRBJ2-1, with 11 positions matching TRBD2. With 1 base clipped from V and 6 bases from J, the junction kept 12 bases outside the gene matches. CDR1 SGHRS and CDR2 YFSETQ come from the germline V gene. The CDR3 covers 18 residues. CDR3 sequence (DNA): TGCGCCAGCAGCTTGTCCATCACTAGCGGGAGTAGGCCCAATGAGCAGTTCTTC. This translates into CASSLSITSGSRPNEQFF. The whole variable domain, filled in from reference TRBV5-1 and TRBJ2-1, reads KAGVTQTPRYLIKTRGQQVTLSCSPISGHRSVSWYQQTPGQGLQFLFEYFSETQRNKGNFPGRFSGRQFSNSRSEMNVSTLELGDSALYLCASSLSITSGSRPNEQFFGPGTRLTVL.

The chain carries TRBV5-1 and TRBJ1-2, with 7 bases identical to TRBD1. Looked up from germline, CDR1 is SGHRS and CDR2 is YFSETQ. V shed 7 bases and J 4 bases; nucleotides not matched to a gene: 4. This CDR3 has 12 residues. CDR3 in amino acids: CASGRDSYGYTF. Here the CDR3 DNA reads TGCGCCAGCGGGAGGGACAGCTATGGCTACACCTTC.

V is TRBV18 and J is TRBJ2-5; maybe TRBD2 (5 bases). In germline, CDR1 is KGHSH, CDR2 LQKENI. The CDR3 is 14 amino acids. The ends were cut back, 3 bases at V and 2 bases at J, with 10 bases in the middle. DNA of the CDR3: TGTGCCAGCTCACCTGCGGGTCCGCAAGAGACCCAGTACTTC. It encodes CASSPAGPQETQYF.

The chain uses TRBV18 and TRBJ2-4; no clear D gene. The germline V gene has CDR1 KGHSH and CDR2 LQKENI. The CDR3 is made up of 16 amino acids. The V end lost 0 bases, the J end lost 1 base, and 10 bases lay between the germline ends. DNA for the CDR3: TGTGCCAGCTCACCACCGGTTGGGGTGGCCAAAAACATTCAGTACTTC. This translates into CASSPPVGVAKNIQYF.

The V call is TRBV5-1, the J call TRBJ2-5; TRBD1 matches at 9 bases. V was clipped by 4 bases and J by 5 bases; unmatched bases: 6. Germline V gene data show CDR1 as SGHRS and CDR2 as YFSETQ. The CDR3 consists of 14 residues. The CDR3 loop reads CASSAWTGAETQYF. The CDR3 coding sequence is TGCGCCAGCAGCGCCTGGACAGGGGCGGAGACCCAGTACTTC.

This rearrangement joins TRBV5-4 to TRBJ1-2; D gene unclear. CDR1 and CDR2 (germline): SGHNT, YYREEE (reference sequence). V lost 0 bases and J 4 bases, leaving 10 bases between the germline ends. The CDR3 is made up of 14 amino acids. CDR3 sequence (DNA): TGTGCCAGCAGCTTGGAAGGGATTCGCTATGGCTACACCTTC. This translates into CASSLEGIRYGYTF.

The chain links TRBV27 to TRBJ1-6, with a tentative D call TRBD1 (6 bases). Germline V gene data show CDR1 as MNHEY and CDR2 as SMNVEV (reference sequence). This CDR3 is 15 amino acids long. V shed 4 bases and J shed 6 bases, with 13 bases lying between them. The CDR3 spells CASSSPDRFNSPLHF. CDR3 DNA sequence: TGTGCCAGCAGTTCCCCCGACAGGTTTAATTCACCCCTCCACTTT.

This chain joins TRBV2 and TRBJ2-3, with D possibly TRBD2 on 5 matching bases. CDR3 size: 15 residues. Germline CDR1 SNHLY, CDR2 FYNNEI. The V end lost 6 bases, the J end lost 0 bases, and 13 bases lay between the germline ends. CDR3 amino acids: CASRMTGGSTDTQYF. CDR3 DNA sequence: TGTGCCAGCAGGATGACTGGCGGGAGCACAGATACGCAGTATTTT.

The rearrangement links TRBV5-1 to TRBJ1-2; TRBD1 aligns across 7 bases. This CDR3 is 14 amino acids long. Germline-derived CDR1 and CDR2 are SGHRS and YFSETQ. V was clipped by 4 bases and J by 2 bases; unmatched bases: 5. The CDR3 sequence is CASSPGDRNYGYTF. CDR3 nucleotides: TGCGCCAGCAGCCCAGGGGACAGAAACTATGGCTACACCTTC.

This sequence joins TRBV3-1 (or the pseudogene TRBV3-2) and TRBJ1-1; 8 positions agree with TRBD1. V was clipped by 5 bases and J by 5 bases; unmatched bases: 10. The germline V gene has CDR1 LGHDT and CDR2 YNNKEL (reference sequence). The CDR3 runs to 15 residues. CDR3 amino acids: CASSNHRGDGTEAFF. The DNA of the CDR3 is TGTGCCAGCAGCAATCACAGGGGGGATGGTACTGAAGCTTTCTTT.

V gene TRBV3-1 (or the pseudogene TRBV3-2) combines with J gene TRBJ1-4, with TRBD1 identical over 8 bases. The germline gives CDR1 LGHDT, CDR2 YNNKEL (reference sequence). V gave up 6 bases and J gave up 5 bases; unmatched junction bases: 11. The CDR3 totals 16 residues. For the CDR3, the DNA is TGTGCCAGCAGTGGGGGACAGGTCGGAGGCAATGAAAAACTGTTTTTT. Protein sequence: CASSGGQVGGNEKLFF.

The table lists this clone with a few counts. J is TRBJ2-3 and V is TRBV10-1; 7 bases map to TRBD2. This CDR3 has 17 residues. With 0 bases clipped from V and 0 bases from J, the junction kept 6 bases outside the gene matches. Germline V CDR1 and CDR2: WNHNN, SYGVQD (reference sequence). In DNA, the CDR3 is TGCGCCAGCAGTGAGTCGAGCCATAGCGGGAGCACAGATACGCAGTATTTT. It codes for CASSESSHSGSTDTQYF.

This chain links TRBV25-1 with TRBJ1-2; D is uncertain. This CDR3 has 14 amino acids. Germline CDR1 reads MGHDK; CDR2 reads SYGVNS. V was trimmed by 0 bases and J by 4 bases, leaving 9 bases between them. CDR3 DNA sequence: TGTGCCAGCAGTGAATATGTGACATCCTATGGCTACACCTTC. Translation: CASSEYVTSYGYTF.

This clone is a singleton in its sample. The CDR3 region is CASSKAAPQGIRMLGYTF. The DNA for the CDR3 is TGCGCCAGCAGCAAAGCCGCCCCCCAGGGGATCCGAATGTTGGGCTACACCTTC. This sequence joins TRBV5-1 and TRBJ1-2, with a weak D call TRBD1 (6 bases). The germline V gene encodes CDR1 SGHRS and CDR2 YFSETQ. The CDR3 runs to 18 residues. The germline V and J ends were trimmed by 4 bases and 8 bases, with 30 bases remaining between them.

This clone was counted between two and nine times. This rearrangement joins TRBV2 to TRBJ2-2, with 7 bases aligning to TRBD1. The length of the CDR3 is 14 residues. In germline, CDR1 is SNHLY, CDR2 FYNNEI. V was pared by 8 bases and J by 7 bases, with 10 bases of the junction left unmatched. The CDR3 here is CASHAGTVVGELFF. In DNA form, the CDR3 reads TGTGCCAGCCACGCCGGGACAGTAGTCGGGGAGCTGTTTTTT.

This clone ranks as medium-sized. The chain couples TRBV30 to TRBJ1-6, with no clear D. The CDR3 has 14 residues. V shed 4 bases and J shed 10 bases, with 17 bases lying between them. Germline CDR1 is GTSNPN and CDR2 is SVGIG (reference sequence). The CDR3 here is CAWTLRAVGSPLHF. As DNA, the CDR3 is TGTGCCTGGACCCTCCGGGCGGTTGGATCACCCCTCCACTTT.

J is TRBJ2-1 and V is TRBV10-1, with 9 positions matching TRBD1. The CDR3 contains 18 residues. The V gene's germline CDR1 is WNHNN and CDR2 SYGVQD (reference sequence). V dropped 6 bases and J dropped 2; count of bases not matched to a gene: 14. The CDR3 region is CASSPGQGRAGTYNEQFF. Written as DNA, the CDR3 is TGCGCCAGCAGCCCGGGACAGGGTCGGGCGGGGACCTACAATGAGCAGTTCTTC.

This chain joins TRBV5-1 and TRBJ1-1; D gene unclear. Per germline, CDR1 SGHRS and CDR2 YFSETQ. Trimming removed 0 bases at V and 5 bases at J, with 14 bases between. The CDR3 loop spans 15 amino acids. Here the CDR3 reads CASSLALGRWTEAFF. The CDR3 bases are TGCGCCAGCAGCTTGGCCCTCGGGAGGTGGACTGAAGCTTTCTTT. The full variable domain, completed using reference TRBV5-1 and TRBJ1-1, is KAGVTQTPRYLIKTRGQQVTLSCSPISGHRSVSWYQQTPGQGLQFLFEYFSETQRNKGNFPGRFSGRQFSNSRSEMNVSTLELGDSALYLCASSLALGRWTEAFFGQGTRLTVV.

The chain is built from TRBV24-1 and TRBJ2-3; D is ambiguous. The CDR3 totals 14 residues. Trimming left V 1 base short and J 1 base short, with 5 bases between. Germline values: CDR1 KGHDR, CDR2 SFDVKD. The CDR3 protein is CATSDFLGTDTQYF. The CDR3, as DNA: TGTGCCACCAGTGATTTTTTGGGCACAGATACGCAGTATTTT.